What follows are 9 T cell receptor beta chains derived from one specimen sequenced in a study of blood T cell repertoires in COVID-19 (dated by TCRdb to between 2020 and 2021). The library was built by means of the immunoSEQ multiplex PCR assay. TCRdb stores this immuneACCESS table with in-frame sequences only. Part of the clones is absent; in the studies checked, under half of the shortfall reflects unresolved V genes, and no reason is known for the rest. For this sample there are roughly 280,000 clones; approximately 82% appear just once. The ten most abundant clones make up 3.5% to 5.5% of the sample. Source material: peripheral blood. All receptors derive from a man in his fifties or sixties who had recovered from COVID-19.

This clone showed up just once. The chain employs TRBV28 and TRBJ2-3; 11 bases agree with TRBD2. There are 19 residues in the CDR3. J lost 3 bases, V lost 1 base, and 12 bases had no gene match. From germline, CDR1 is MDHEN and CDR2 SYDVKM. The CDR3 DNA follows: TGTGCCAGCAGTTTATTTTGGCGGCTAGCGGGAGGTATTACAGATACGCAGTATTTT. Encoded protein: CASSLFWRLAGGITDTQYF.

The chain joins TRBV11-3 to TRBJ2-3; a possible D gene is TRBD1 (6 bases). The V end lost 5 bases, the J end lost 0 bases, and 18 bases lay between the germline ends. CDR1 is SGHNT, CDR2 YENEEA, per germline. This CDR3 is 17 amino acids long. The CDR3 region is CASSLGRGVPSTDTQYF. The CDR3 coding sequence is TGTGCCAGCAGCCTGGGCAGGGGAGTACCTAGCACAGATACGCAGTATTTT.

The chain has TRBV5-1 and TRBJ1-3; D might be TRBD1 (5 bases). The germline V gene has CDR1 SGHRS and CDR2 YFSETQ. This CDR3 region has 17 residues. V lost 4 bases and J lost 2, with 19 bases in between. The DNA of the CDR3 is TGCGCCAGCAGCGAACAATCGGGACTGCTGACTGGAAACACCATATATTTT. This gives the protein CASSEQSGLLTGNTIYF.

This chain uses TRBV28 with TRBJ1-2; D is unresolved. Germline loops: CDR1 MDHEN, CDR2 SYDVKM. Trimming took 3 bases from V and 6 from J, leaving 8 bases between them. The CDR3 loop spans 12 amino acids. The CDR3 DNA reads TGTGCCAGCAGTTTCGTCCGGGATGGCTACACCTTC. Protein sequence: CASSFVRDGYTF.

The chain recombines TRBV30 with TRBJ1-2; D gene ambiguous. This CDR3 has 11 amino acids. Trimming cost V 2 bases and J 1 base, with 2 bases left between them. Germline CDR1 is GTSNPN and CDR2 is SVGIG (reference sequence). The CDR3 coding sequence is TGTGCCTGGAGTCTTAACTATGGCTACACCTTC. Translated, it gives CAWSLNYGYTF.

This clone has just one count. The V call is TRBV27, the J call TRBJ1-2; 7 nucleotides line up with TRBD1. Trimming at V came to 6 bases and at J to 6 bases, leaving 10 bases not matched to a gene. Germline V gene lookup returns CDR1 MNHEY and CDR2 SMNVEV (reference sequence). This CDR3 spans 14 amino acids. DNA for the CDR3: TGTGCCAGCAGACCCTATGGACAGGTCAATGGCTACACCTTC. Translation: CASRPYGQVNGYTF.

This clone appeared a few times. The chain carries TRBV5-1 and TRBJ2-2, with D maybe TRBD2 (5 bases). Germline loops: CDR1 SGHRS, CDR2 YFSETQ. V shed 3 bases and J shed 7 bases, with 13 bases lying between them. The CDR3 loop spans 14 amino acids. In nucleotides, the CDR3 is TGCGCCAGCAGCTGGGGAGACACTCTCGGGGAGCTGTTTTTT. Its translation is CASSWGDTLGELFF.

The chain recombines TRBV4-1 with TRBJ1-1, with D possibly matching TRBD1 (5 bases). CDR1 and CDR2 (germline): MGHRA, YSYEKL. V dropped 4 bases and J dropped 8 bases, with 17 bases sitting between them. The CDR3 length is 14 residues. The CDR3 region is CASSPSGLDLEAFF. The CDR3 nucleotides read TGCGCCAGCAGCCCATCGGGACTGGACCTAGAAGCTTTCTTT.

The chain uses TRBV7-2 and TRBJ2-1, with D tentatively TRBD2 (6 bases). The CDR3 consists of 15 residues. Deletions cut 4 bases from V and 0 bases from J, with 10 bases between. CDR1 and CDR2 from the germline V gene are SGHTA and FQGNSA. The CDR3 protein is CASSYDGSSYNEQFF. The DNA of the CDR3 is TGTGCCAGCAGCTACGACGGGAGCTCCTACAATGAGCAGTTCTTC.